This passage covers 14 T cell receptor beta chains from one sample sequenced in a study of CD8 T cells in Susac syndrome. Random hexamers were used to reverse transcribe an amount of roughly 0.45 to 1 ug RNA. A single record per CDR3 protein comes from TCRdb applying MiXCR to the immunoSEQ multiplex PCR reads. The table has about 180,000 distinct CDR3 sequences, over 90% seen once; the top ten hold around 0.1%. Sequencing used CD4+ T cells from PBMCs. The receptors were sampled from a human donor with Susac syndrome.

The rearrangement uses TRBV30 and TRBJ2-5; 11 nucleotides align to TRBD1. This CDR3 comprises 13 residues. Trimming cost V 3 bases and J 5 bases; bases outside gene matches: 2. Germline V lookup: CDR1 GTSNPN, CDR2 SVGIG (reference sequence). CDR3 protein: CAWSGQGAETQYF. For the CDR3, the DNA is TGTGCCTGGAGCGGACAGGGGGCGGAGACCCAGTACTTC.

The chain links TRBV29-1 to TRBJ2-2, with D unresolved. Germline CDR1 reads SQVTM; CDR2 reads ANQGSEA. V was clipped by 4 bases and J by 0 bases, with 9 bases between them. The CDR3 has 14 amino acids. Here the CDR3 reads CSVGAAANTGELFF. The CDR3, as DNA: TGCAGCGTTGGGGCAGCCGCGAACACCGGGGAGCTGTTTTTT.

The chain employs TRBV20-1 and TRBJ2-1; the match to TRBD2 covers 7 bases. Germline V gives CDR1 DFQATT, CDR2 SNEGSKA (reference sequence). V lost 0 bases and J lost 1; bases outside the gene matches: 3. The CDR3 is 15 amino acids. The DNA for the CDR3 is TGCAGTGCTAGAGACGGGGGGTGGTCCTACAATGAGCAGTTCTTC. This gives the protein CSARDGGWSYNEQFF.

This chain joins TRBV30 and TRBJ1-5; unclear D gene. Germline V gene sequence: CDR1 GTSNPN, CDR2 SVGIG (reference sequence). Deletions cut 0 bases from V and 0 bases from J, with 15 bases between. CDR3 length: 17 amino acids. In DNA form, the CDR3 reads TGTGCCTGGAGTGTACCAATGGGAATGAGTAGCAATCAGCCCCAGCATTTT. Protein sequence: CAWSVPMGMSSNQPQHF.

The gene calls are TRBV14 and TRBJ2-2, with unresolved D. Germline V gene sequence: CDR1 SGHDN, CDR2 FVKESK. The CDR3 runs 14 residues. V lost 2 bases to trimming and J lost 2 bases, with 6 bases between them. The CDR3 nucleotides are TGTGCCAGCAGCCAAACAGAAAACACCGGGGAGCTGTTTTTT. Encoded protein: CASSQTENTGELFF.

J is TRBJ2-7 and V is TRBV29-1, with D unclear. This CDR3 contains 17 residues. With 4 bases removed from V and 1 base from J, the gap between germline ends came to 23 bases. The germline gives CDR1 SQVTM, CDR2 ANQGSEA. The CDR3 DNA reads TGCAGCGTTGGGTCAGTGGGTCGCAGGAAAAAATCCTACGAGCAGTACTTC. Its protein product is CSVGSVGRRKKSYEQYF.

This chain joins TRBV5-1 and TRBJ2-2; D perhaps matches TRBD1 (5 bases). V lost 4 bases to trimming and J lost 4 bases, with 14 bases between them. The CDR3 length is 15 residues. CDR1 is SGHRS, CDR2 YFSETQ, per germline. The CDR3 DNA is TGCGCCAGCAGCCAGGACAATAGGCGCACCGGGGAGCTGTTTTTT. Protein product: CASSQDNRRTGELFF.

CDR3: CASSRGLPNYGYTF. CDR3 DNA: TGTGCCAGCAGCCGGGGGCTCCCTAACTATGGCTACACCTTC. The chain joins TRBV4-2 to TRBJ1-2; D may be TRBD1 (6 bases). The CDR3 has 14 residues. V was pared by 4 bases and J by 0 bases, with 9 bases between. Germline V gene lookup returns CDR1 LGHNA and CDR2 YNFKEQ.

In this sample, this clonotype turned up once. CDR3 protein: CASSPRGVGGYEQYF. CDR3 bases: TGCGCCAGCAGCCCCAGGGGGGTAGGTGGTTACGAGCAGTACTTC. The chain carries TRBV5-1 and TRBJ2-7; possibly TRBD1 for D (7 bases). This CDR3 spans 15 amino acids. Germline assignment: CDR1 SGHRS and CDR2 YFSETQ. V was cut by 4 bases and J by 4 bases, with 18 bases left in between. Using reference TRBV5-1 and TRBJ2-7 for the parts outside the CDR3, the full variable domain is KAGVTQTPRYLIKTRGQQVTLSCSPISGHRSVSWYQQTPGQGLQFLFEYFSETQRNKGNFPGRFSGRQFSNSRSEMNVSTLELGDSALYLCASSPRGVGGYEQYFGPGTRLTVT.

This chain uses TRBV20-1 with TRBJ2-7, with 8 bases lining up with TRBD2. This CDR3 is 12 amino acids long. Germline loops: CDR1 DFQATT, CDR2 SNEGSKA (reference sequence). The DNA for the CDR3 is TGCAGACTCAGCGGGAGCTCCTACGAGCAGTACTTC. Translating gives CRLSGSSYEQYF.

The chain uses TRBV20-1 and TRBJ2-7; 12 bases agree with TRBD2. Trimming removed 1 base from V and 6 bases from J; junction bases left unmatched: 10. CDR3 size: 16 residues. Germline V CDR1 and CDR2: DFQATT, SNEGSKA (reference sequence). CDR3 in DNA: TGCAGTGCTAGAGTCCTCTTGACTAGCGGGAGCATCGAGCAGTACTTC. Encoded protein: CSARVLLTSGSIEQYF.

This chain links TRBV4-3 with TRBJ2-5, with 7 bases lining up with TRBD1. The CDR3 covers 16 residues. CDR1 is LGHNA and CDR2 is YSLEER in the germline V gene. The ends lost 4 bases at V and 0 bases at J; junction bases unmatched: 8. In nucleotides, the CDR3 is TGCGCCAGCAGCCTGTGGACAGGCGTCCACCAAGAGACCCAGTACTTC. Encoded protein: CASSLWTGVHQETQYF.

The chain uses TRBV12-3 or TRBV12-4 and TRBJ1-1; the D gene is possibly TRBD1 (5 bases). The CDR3 is 15 residues long. The ends were cut back, 8 bases at V and 2 bases at J, with 18 bases in the middle. CDR3 protein: CASRRGVSINTEAFF. The CDR3 region has the DNA TGTGCCAGCCGTAGGGGAGTGAGTATAAACACTGAAGCTTTCTTT.

This chain connects TRBV29-1 to TRBJ1-5; 9 positions match TRBD1. CDR3 size: 14 residues. Germline loops: CDR1 SQVTM, CDR2 ANQGSEA. V shed 5 bases, J shed 3 bases, and the junction held 5 bases outside the gene matches. CDR3 amino acids: CSVTIQGANQPQHF. DNA of the CDR3: TGCAGCGTTACTATACAGGGGGCCAATCAGCCCCAGCATTTT.